The sequence of this T cell receptor beta chain was determined in a study of blood T cells in healthy people across ages. Together with a sample-barcoded 5' primer, a J-beta primer mix was included in a second PCR lasting roughly 7 to 11 cycles. Each cDNA molecule carried a tag from a template-switch adaptor that contained 12 random nucleotides. TCRdb passed the 5' RACE reads through MiXCR, listing each CDR3 protein once. This sample yields some 1.1 million distinct CDR3 sequences, of which 30% to 40% are seen a single time; less than 15% belongs to the top ten. This clonotype appeared many times. PBMCs numbering at least 6.5 million were isolated per sample. What was sequenced was blood. The origin of this receptor is a man between 18 and 35 years old in good health.

The CDR3 region is CASSNTGELFF. CDR3 DNA sequence: TGTGCCAGCAGTAACACCGGGGAGCTGTTTTTT. The chain carries TRBV6-2 or TRBV6-3 and TRBJ2-2; D call uncertain. The germline V gene encodes CDR1 MNHEY and CDR2 SVGEGT. Trimming cost V 5 bases and J 2 bases, with 0 bases left between them. The CDR3 contains 11 residues.